This TCR beta chain is drawn from a study of shared clonotypes between healthy human individuals (dated by TCRdb to 2019 to 2021). At the level of the whole study: Three men and two women, aged 18 to 49 years, made up the cohort. To estimate repertoire size and how much clonotype sharing occurs between individuals, the study deeply sequenced the blood TCR repertoires of five healthy adults. Each donor's leukapheresis produced roughly between roughly 0.85 and 10 billion PBMCs. To increase sequencing depth and limit assay-specific biases, different laboratories used diverse techniques to prepare libraries and sequence TCR repertoires. Here is what the overall study found, with its caveats: Based on pairwise subsampling, the degree of clonotype sharing among donors was expected to be affected by sequencing depth. Sampling was limited to blood, and TCR repertoires in tissue likely differ from TCR repertoires in blood. The small number of donors limited the genetic and exposure-history diversity represented.

Healthy HIV-negative adults with no recently reported acute infections or vaccinations were included as donors. Every donor was a Caucasian adult living in Nashville, Tennessee, USA. In the unsorted samples, approximately 85 million PBMCs were counted, and genomic DNA was extracted using the QIAamp DNA Blood Mini kit. Blood was collected by leukapheresis, and PBMCs were isolated by Ficoll-Histopaque density gradient centrifugation and then cryopreserved in liquid nitrogen vapor phase. To note about this clone: Its antigen is currently not known. Base qualities are missing; no much larger clone stands one base away.

Using the deep immunoSEQ assay, TCR CDR3 regions were amplified from genomic DNA by multiplex PCR. For each cell subset, the extracted genomic DNA was distributed evenly across all wells of several immunoSEQ 96-well plates, and each plate served as one replicate. Each replicate PCR for unsorted PBMC received roughly 300 ng genomic DNA, equal to 30,000 or so T cell genomes. Ten immunoSEQ deep assay plates were used to sequence the unsorted PBMC genomic DNA. Purified libraries were quantified with a Qubit 3.0 fluorometer, sized on a Bioanalyzer 2100, and re-quantified with the KAPA Library Quantification kit. Every immunoSEQ 96-well plate was sequenced on a dedicated single-read 150-cycle Illumina NextSeq 550 flow cell. In the original analysis: Because only junctional sequences without quality scores were contained in the immunoSEQ output, filtering matching that applied to full-length reads could not be performed. Sequences were annotated with PyIR, a Python wrapper for IgBLAST v1.9, and V/J genes and CDR3 were assigned using IMGT germline references. Reads were filtered out if the reads had weak V/J assignments (E-value above 1e-6), no CDR3, stop codons, out-of-frame junctions, or ambiguous translated residues. V3J clonotypes were defined as sequences sharing the same inferred V gene, J gene, and CDR3 amino acid sequence. The percentage overlap between two repertoires was calculated by dividing the number of shared unique clonotypes by the size of the smaller repertoire. RTK rarefaction, the Chao1 estimator, and Recon v2.1 estimates of unobserved clonotypes were used to assess repertoire richness. The table was pulled from immuneACCESS by TCRdb, which kept in-frame rearrangements only. Such tables lose some clones; where checked, under half of the loss comes from unresolved V genes, and the rest has no known cause. That table gives V, J and clone size, and the DNA gave D and trimming. The sample records about half a million clones, around 77% of which are singletons. The ten biggest clones cover around 12% of the sample.

Spanning cysteine to phenylalanine, the CDR3 consists of 13 amino acids. Of all the DNA, just the CDR3 is kept, 39 bases in frame from base 1. CDR1 and CDR2 were assigned from the germline V gene as LGHNA and YNFKEQ. Sequencing was performed on PBMCs. The receptor chain draws on TRBV4-2 and TRBJ2-5, with no confidently assigned D gene. The better agreement between TRBJ2-7 and the DNA end casts doubt on the J call. This sequence originates from a middle-aged woman in good health. Some clones in this sample may be carry-over from other donors' samples. CDR3 region: CASSLSSIHEQYF. The DNA reads as follows: TGTGCCAGCAGCCTCTCCTCCATCCACGAGCAGTACTTC.